The 7 T cell receptor beta chains given below trace back to one sample, sequenced in a study of shared clonotypes between healthy human individuals. The method was immunoSEQ multiplex PCR; TCRdb's version includes in-frame clones alone and lacks a portion of them. The sample consists of some 2.1 million clones, about 95% of them appearing once. The naive CD8 population came from CD45RO-negative cells selected for CCR7, without terminally differentiated effector memory CD45RA+ cells. The material sequenced was naive CD8+ T cells sorted from blood. These receptors originate from a man between 18 and 29 years old in good health.

The chain employs TRBV7-6 and TRBJ2-1; TRBD2 aligns across 7 bases. The germline gives CDR1 SGHVS, CDR2 FNYEAQ. V lost 0 bases, J lost 6 bases, and 2 bases stayed unmatched. This CDR3 contains 14 residues. CDR3 DNA: TGTGCCAGCAGCTTAGCGGGAGGGTTCAATGAGCAGTTCTTC. It encodes CASSLAGGFNEQFF.

This clone was picked up one time. The V and J genes are TRBV7-6 and TRBJ2-7; D is ambiguous. Germline CDR1 is SGHVS and CDR2 is FNYEAQ. CDR3 length: 15 residues. V was clipped by 3 bases and J by 3 bases, with 15 bases between them. The CDR3 spells CASSFFQGPSYEQYF. For the CDR3, the DNA is TGTGCCAGCAGCTTCTTTCAAGGACCGAGCTACGAGCAGTACTTC.

The table lists this clone with a count of one. CDR3 region: CASSSGISGFNQPQHF. The DNA of the CDR3 is TGTGCCAGCAGCTCCGGGATTAGCGGATTCAATCAGCCCCAGCATTTT. The V gene is TRBV7-9, the J gene TRBJ1-5; D remains unclear. Germline loops: CDR1 SEHNR, CDR2 FQNEAQ (reference sequence). Trimming pared 4 bases from V and 3 bases from J, leaving 16 bases between. The CDR3 contains 16 residues.

The CDR3 DNA reads TGCAGCGTGGACGGGGGACAGGGAATCGAGACCCAGTACTTC. Its protein is CSVDGGQGIETQYF. This rearrangement joins TRBV29-1 to TRBJ2-5, with 9 nucleotides matching TRBD1. This CDR3 is built from 14 residues. Per germline, CDR1 SQVTM and CDR2 ANQGSEA. Trimming at V came to 6 bases and at J to 5 bases, leaving 10 bases not matched to a gene.

The chain carries TRBV29-1 and TRBJ2-1; 11 nucleotides match TRBD2. The V gene end was trimmed by 2 bases and the J gene end by 6 bases; junction bases not matched to a gene: 12. CDR1 SQVTM and CDR2 ANQGSEA come from the germline V gene. This CDR3 has 17 residues. CDR3 loop: CSVESVAGGPVFNEQFF. CDR3 sequence (DNA): TGCAGCGTTGAATCCGTAGCGGGGGGGCCGGTATTCAATGAGCAGTTCTTC.

The chain employs TRBV5-1 and TRBJ2-3; 9 bases fit TRBD2. Germline trimming cut 3 bases from V and 5 bases from J; bases unmatched to any gene: 4. The CDR3 sequence is 14 residues long. Germline V gene lookup returns CDR1 SGHRS and CDR2 YFSETQ. CDR3 protein: CASSSRLAVDTQYF. CDR3 coding DNA: TGCGCCAGCAGCTCAAGACTAGCGGTAGATACGCAGTATTTT.

The chain is built from TRBV4-3 and TRBJ2-1; D not certain. V was shortened by 1 base and J by 2 bases, with 6 bases between the two germline ends. Germline values: CDR1 LGHNA, CDR2 YSLEER. This CDR3 spans 14 amino acids. The CDR3 coding sequence is TGCGCCAGCAGCCAAGGTTTTACCTACAATGAGCAGTTCTTC. Its protein product is CASSQGFTYNEQFF.